What follows are 9 T cell receptor beta chains derived from one specimen sequenced in a study of CD8+ T cells in alopecia areata. Reverse transcribed after extraction, RNA yielded cDNA as the sequencing template. Assay used: immunoSEQ multiplex PCR; TCRdb lists only in-frame clones, some missing. This sample has over 100,000 clones, each found more than once. Sequencing input: lesional skin. Receptor source: a C3H/HeJ mouse with alopecia areata. The MHC haplotype of this mouse line is H2-k.

This clone was seen a few times. The gene names here belong to mouse. The CDR3 extends 4 residues past the end of the read, so its final part is completed from the germline J gene. The J gene is TRBJ2-1, the V gene TRBV19, with TRBD2 identical over 7 bases. The CDR3 loop spans 14 amino acids. V gave up 6 bases and J gave up 3 bases; unmatched junction bases: 6. Germline CDR1 and CDR2: FNHDT and SITEND (reference sequence). The CDR3 DNA, read in part, is TGTGCCAGCATTTCAGGACTGGCCTATGCT. It specifies CASISGLAYA. The whole CDR3 reads CASISGLAYAEQFF.

In its sample, this clone was seen a few times. All gene names here are mouse names. The CDR3 DNA, read in part, is TGTGCCAGCAGTATGGACAGGGCCATTTCCAACGAA. Translated, it gives CASSMDRAISNE. The CDR3, in full, reads CASSMDRAISNERLFF. The chain couples TRBV19 to TRBJ1-4; 8 positions agree with TRBD1. The read terminates 4 residues before the CDR3 end, so the remaining end is supplied by the germline J gene. This CDR3 has 16 amino acids. After removal of 2 bases from V and 0 bases from J, the junction contained 3 bases not matched to a gene. CDR1 is FNHDT, CDR2 SITEND, per germline (reference sequence).

This clone was detected a few times. Gene labels here are mouse ones. Read coverage stops 4 residues before the CDR3 terminus; the germline J gene supplies the remainder. The same CDR3 arises from other DNA sequences in this sample as well. This chain joins TRBV19 and TRBJ1-2; 7 bases fit TRBD1. This CDR3 has 13 amino acids. CDR1 and CDR2 (germline): FNHDT, SITEND (reference sequence). V shed 1 base, J shed 4 bases, and the junction held 1 base outside the gene matches. The CDR3 bases that were read are TGTGCCAGCAGTATAAGGACAGGCTCC. It is translated as CASSIRTGS. The full CDR3 reads CASSIRTGSDYTF.

This clone has a handful of counts. Mouse germline and gene names are used. The CDR3 loop reads CGARDRDWDTQYF. The part of the CDR3 DNA that was read is TGTGGTGCTAGGGATCGGGACTGGGAC. V is TRBV20 and J is TRBJ2-5; 8 nucleotides agree with TRBD2. Read data end 4 residues before the CDR3 end; the end is taken from the germline J gene. The CDR3 extends over 13 amino acids. CDR1 GFQATS and CDR2 STVNSAI come from the germline V gene.

This clone was counted only a few times. Mouse gene names apply. CDR3 sequence reads: CTCSVGLGESSYEQYF. The sequenced part of the CDR3 DNA is TGCACCTGCAGTGTGGGACTGGGGGAAAGCTCCTAT. This sequence joins TRBV1 and TRBJ2-7; 11 nucleotides match TRBD2. The read comes to an end 4 residues before the CDR3 does, leaving the germline J gene to fill in the end. V lost 4 bases, J lost 0 bases, and 5 bases stayed unmatched. The CDR3 runs to 16 residues. Germline V gene lookup returns CDR1 NSQYPW and CDR2 LRSPGD (reference sequence).

With respect to this clone: Genes here carry mouse names. The read ends 4 residues early relative to the CDR3; the germline J gene fills the gap. The chain employs TRBV1 and TRBJ1-2; TRBD1 matches 12 bases. Per the germline V gene, CDR1 is NSQYPW and CDR2 is LRSPGD (reference sequence). The trim removed 1 base at V and 4 bases at J, leaving 4 bases unmatched. This CDR3 spans 16 amino acids. CDR3 protein: CTCSAAGTGGSSDYTF. Incomplete CDR3 DNA: TGCACCTGCAGTGCAGCGGGGACAGGGGGCTCCTCC.

This clone was seen a handful of times. Gene names are mouse gene names. The sequence runs out 4 residues before the end of the CDR3; the remainder is reconstructed from the germline J gene. The chain couples TRBV5 to TRBJ2-5; 7 bases are shared with TRBD1. CDR1 and CDR2 from the germline V gene are LGHNA and YNLKQL (reference sequence). The trim removed 1 base at V and 2 bases at J, leaving 3 bases unmatched. The length of the CDR3 is 15 residues. The CDR3: CASSQVWDSQDTQYF. The CDR3 DNA, read in part, is TGTGCCAGCAGCCAAGTGTGGGACAGCCAAGAC.

As to this clone: Mouse gene names and germline throughout. The CDR3 extends 4 residues past the end of the read, so its final part is completed from the germline J gene. The chain employs TRBV17 and TRBJ2-3; no clear D. CDR1 and CDR2 (germline): MNHDT, YYDKIL. The CDR3 covers 14 residues. V lost 3 bases and J 0 bases, leaving 7 bases between the germline ends. Partial CDR3 DNA: TGTGCTAGCAGTAGTGCAACTAGTGCAGAA. Its translation is CASSSATSAE. The complete CDR3 protein is CASSSATSAETLYF.

This clone was counted a few times. Gene names are the mouse ones. The read falls 4 residues short of the CDR3 end, and the missing part is taken from the germline J gene. The chain has TRBV1 and TRBJ1-1; tentatively, D is TRBD1 (6 bases). In germline, CDR1 is NSQYPW, CDR2 LRSPGD (reference sequence). V gave up 0 bases and J gave up 3 bases, with 11 bases separating them. The CDR3 is 15 residues long. The CDR3 here is CTCSADTGGDTEVFF. CDR3 DNA, as far as it was read: TGCACCTGCAGTGCAGATACGGGGGGCGACACA.